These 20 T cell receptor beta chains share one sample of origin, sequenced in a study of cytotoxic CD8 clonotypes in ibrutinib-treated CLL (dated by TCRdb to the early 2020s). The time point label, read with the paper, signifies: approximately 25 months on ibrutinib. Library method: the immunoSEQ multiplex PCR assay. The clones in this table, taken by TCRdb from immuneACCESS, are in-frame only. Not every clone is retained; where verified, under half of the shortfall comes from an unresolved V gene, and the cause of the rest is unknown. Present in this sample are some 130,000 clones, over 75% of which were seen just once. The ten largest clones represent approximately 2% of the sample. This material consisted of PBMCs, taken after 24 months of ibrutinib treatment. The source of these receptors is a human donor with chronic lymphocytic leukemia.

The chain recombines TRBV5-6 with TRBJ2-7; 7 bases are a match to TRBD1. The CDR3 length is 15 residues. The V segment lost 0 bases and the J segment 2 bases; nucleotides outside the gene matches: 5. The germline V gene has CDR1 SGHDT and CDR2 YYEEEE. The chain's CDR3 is CASSLVGQGAYEQYF. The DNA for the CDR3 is TGTGCCAGCAGCTTGGTGGGGCAGGGGGCCTACGAGCAGTACTTC.

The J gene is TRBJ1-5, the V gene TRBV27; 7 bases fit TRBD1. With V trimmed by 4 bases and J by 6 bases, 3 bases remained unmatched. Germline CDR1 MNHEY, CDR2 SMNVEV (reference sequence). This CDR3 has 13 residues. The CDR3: CASSSQGGQPQHF. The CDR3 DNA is TGTGCCAGCAGTTCCCAGGGGGGTCAGCCCCAGCATTTT.

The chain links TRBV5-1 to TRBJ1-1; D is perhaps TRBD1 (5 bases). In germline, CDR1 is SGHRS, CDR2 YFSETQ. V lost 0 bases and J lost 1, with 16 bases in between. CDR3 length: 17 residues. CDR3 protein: CASSLVSGSDRNTEAFF. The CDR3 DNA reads TGCGCCAGCAGCTTGGTTTCAGGGTCGGATCGGAACACTGAAGCTTTCTTT.

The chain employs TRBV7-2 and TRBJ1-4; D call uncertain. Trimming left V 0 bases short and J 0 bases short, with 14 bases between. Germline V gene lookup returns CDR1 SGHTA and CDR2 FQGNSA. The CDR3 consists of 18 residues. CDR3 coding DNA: TGTGCCAGCAGCTTAGCTATCAACCGTGGATCAACTAATGAAAAACTGTTTTTT. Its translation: CASSLAINRGSTNEKLFF.

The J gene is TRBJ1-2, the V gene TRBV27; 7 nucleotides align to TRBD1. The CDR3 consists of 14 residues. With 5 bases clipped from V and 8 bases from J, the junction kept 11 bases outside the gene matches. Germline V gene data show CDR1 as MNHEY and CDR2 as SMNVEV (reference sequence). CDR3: CASSLTTGPGGYTF. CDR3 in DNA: TGTGCCAGCAGTCTAACGACAGGGCCGGGGGGCTACACCTTC.

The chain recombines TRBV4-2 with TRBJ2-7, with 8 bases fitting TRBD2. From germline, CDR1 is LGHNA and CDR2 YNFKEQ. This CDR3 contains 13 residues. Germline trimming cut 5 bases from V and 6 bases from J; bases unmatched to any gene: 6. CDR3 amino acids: CASSTTGGREQYF. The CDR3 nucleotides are TGTGCCAGCAGCACCACGGGGGGGCGCGAGCAGTACTTC.

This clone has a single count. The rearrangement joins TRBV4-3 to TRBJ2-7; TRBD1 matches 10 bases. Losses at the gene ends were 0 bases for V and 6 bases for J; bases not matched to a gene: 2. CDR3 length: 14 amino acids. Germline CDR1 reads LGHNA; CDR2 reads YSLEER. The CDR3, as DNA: TGCGCCAGCAGCCAAGATCGGGACAGGGGCGAGCAGTACTTC. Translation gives CASSQDRDRGEQYF.

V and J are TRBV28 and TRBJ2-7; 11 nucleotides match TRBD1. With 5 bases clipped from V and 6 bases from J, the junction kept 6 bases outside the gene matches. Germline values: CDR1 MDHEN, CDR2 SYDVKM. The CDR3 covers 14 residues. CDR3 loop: CASSAGTGGREQYF. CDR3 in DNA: TGTGCCAGCAGTGCCGGGACAGGGGGGCGCGAGCAGTACTTC.

CDR3 loop: CASSLDPSGYNEQFF. As DNA, the CDR3 is TGCGCCAGCAGCTTGGACCCCTCGGGTTACAATGAGCAGTTCTTC. The V and J genes are TRBV5-1 and TRBJ2-1; no reliable D call. V lost 0 bases to trimming and J lost 4 bases, with 11 bases between them. The CDR3 runs to 15 residues. The germline gives CDR1 SGHRS, CDR2 YFSETQ.

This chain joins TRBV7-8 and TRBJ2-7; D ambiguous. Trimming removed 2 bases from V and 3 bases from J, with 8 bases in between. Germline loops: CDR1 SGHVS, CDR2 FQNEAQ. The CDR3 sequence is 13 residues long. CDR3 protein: CASSLSSSYEQYF. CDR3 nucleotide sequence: TGTGCCAGCAGCTTAAGCTCGAGCTACGAGCAGTACTTC.

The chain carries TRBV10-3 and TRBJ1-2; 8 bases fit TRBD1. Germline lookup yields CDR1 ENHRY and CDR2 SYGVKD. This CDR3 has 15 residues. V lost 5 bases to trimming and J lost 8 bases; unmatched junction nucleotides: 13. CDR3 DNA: TGTGCCATCAGTACTCCTACGGACAGGGTCGGAGGCTACACCTTC. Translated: CAISTPTDRVGGYTF.

Here the CDR3 reads CASSPQLKAFF. Here the CDR3 DNA reads TGTGCCAGCAGCCCCCAGCTGAAAGCTTTCTTT. The rearrangement links TRBV7-9 to TRBJ1-1; D unresolved. The ends were cut back, 5 bases at V and 9 bases at J, with 10 bases in the middle. Germline V gives CDR1 SEHNR, CDR2 FQNEAQ (reference sequence). This CDR3 has 11 amino acids.

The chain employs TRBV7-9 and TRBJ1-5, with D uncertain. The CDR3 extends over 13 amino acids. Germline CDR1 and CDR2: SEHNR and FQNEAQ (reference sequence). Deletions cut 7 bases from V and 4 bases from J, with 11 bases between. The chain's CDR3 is CASTMTDNQPQHF. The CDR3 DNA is TGTGCCAGCACGATGACGGATAATCAGCCCCAGCATTTT.

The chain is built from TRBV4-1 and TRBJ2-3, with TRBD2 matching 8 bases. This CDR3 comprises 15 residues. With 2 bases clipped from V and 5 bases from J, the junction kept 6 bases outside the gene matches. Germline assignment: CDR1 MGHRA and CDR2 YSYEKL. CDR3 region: CASSQRTGGVDTQYF. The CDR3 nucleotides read TGCGCCAGCAGCCAACGTACGGGGGGGGTAGATACGCAGTATTTT.

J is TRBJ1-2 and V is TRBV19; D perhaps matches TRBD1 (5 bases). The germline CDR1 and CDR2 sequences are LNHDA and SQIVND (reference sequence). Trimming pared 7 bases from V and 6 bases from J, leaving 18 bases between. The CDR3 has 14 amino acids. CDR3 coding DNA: TGTGCCAGTATTTTGCGGGGGGATGTGGATGGCTACACCTTC. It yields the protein CASILRGDVDGYTF.

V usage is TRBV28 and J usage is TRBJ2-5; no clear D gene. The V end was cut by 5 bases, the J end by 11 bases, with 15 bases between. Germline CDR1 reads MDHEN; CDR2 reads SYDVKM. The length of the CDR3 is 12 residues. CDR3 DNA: TGTGCCAGCAGTAGGAATTCATTCGCGCAGTACTTC. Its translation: CASSRNSFAQYF.

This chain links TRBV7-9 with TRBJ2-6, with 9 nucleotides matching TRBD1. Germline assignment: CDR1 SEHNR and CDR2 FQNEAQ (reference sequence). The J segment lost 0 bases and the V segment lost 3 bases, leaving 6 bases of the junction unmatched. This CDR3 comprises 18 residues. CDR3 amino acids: CASSFGQGSHSGANVLTF. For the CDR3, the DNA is TGTGCCAGCAGCTTTGGACAGGGGAGCCACTCTGGGGCCAACGTCCTGACTTTC.

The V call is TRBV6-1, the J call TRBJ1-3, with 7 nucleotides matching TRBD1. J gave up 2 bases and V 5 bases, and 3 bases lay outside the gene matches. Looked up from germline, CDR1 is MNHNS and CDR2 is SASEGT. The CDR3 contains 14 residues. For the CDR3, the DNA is TGTGCCAGCAGTCCCGACAGGGCTGGAAACACCATATATTTT. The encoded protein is CASSPDRAGNTIYF.

The CDR3: CATRSSGGDYEQYF. In nucleotides, the CDR3 is TGTGCCACCAGATCGTCAGGCGGTGACTACGAGCAGTACTTC. The V gene is TRBV10-3, the J gene TRBJ2-7, with unresolved D. This CDR3 is 14 amino acids long. Per the germline V gene, CDR1 is ENHRY and CDR2 is SYGVKD. V lost 10 bases and J 3 bases, leaving 19 bases between the germline ends.

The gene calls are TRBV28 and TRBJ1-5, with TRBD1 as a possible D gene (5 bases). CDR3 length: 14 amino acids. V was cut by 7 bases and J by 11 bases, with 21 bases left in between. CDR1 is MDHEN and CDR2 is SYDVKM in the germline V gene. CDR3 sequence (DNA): TGTGCCAGCATAGTCGGGGTGGGGGTTCGGGCCCAGCATTTT. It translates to CASIVGVGVRAQHF.